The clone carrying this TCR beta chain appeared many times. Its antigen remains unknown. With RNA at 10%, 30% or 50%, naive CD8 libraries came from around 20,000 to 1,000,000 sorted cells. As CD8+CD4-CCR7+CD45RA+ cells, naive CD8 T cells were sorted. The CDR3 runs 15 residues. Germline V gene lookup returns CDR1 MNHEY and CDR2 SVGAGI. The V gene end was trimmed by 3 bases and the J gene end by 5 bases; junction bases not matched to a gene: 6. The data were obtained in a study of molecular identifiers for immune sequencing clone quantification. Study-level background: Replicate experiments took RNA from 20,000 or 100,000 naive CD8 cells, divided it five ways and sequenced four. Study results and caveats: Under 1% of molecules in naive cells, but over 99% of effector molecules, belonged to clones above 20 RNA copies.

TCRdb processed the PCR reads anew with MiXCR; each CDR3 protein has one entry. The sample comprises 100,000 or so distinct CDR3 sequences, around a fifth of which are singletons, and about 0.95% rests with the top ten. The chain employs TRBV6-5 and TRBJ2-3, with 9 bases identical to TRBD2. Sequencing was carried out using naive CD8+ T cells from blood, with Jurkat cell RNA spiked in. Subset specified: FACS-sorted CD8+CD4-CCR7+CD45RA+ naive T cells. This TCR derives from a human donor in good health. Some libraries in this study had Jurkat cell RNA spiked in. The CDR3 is CASSYLGTSLDTQYF. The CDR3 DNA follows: TGTGCCAGCAGTTATCTAGGGACTAGCTTAGATACGCAGTATTTT.